Here is one TCR beta chain with its context. This clone was observed a few times. Its antigen has not been determined. Qualities for individual bases were not recorded, and no much larger clone is one base off. The CDR3 spans 15 residues, from the cysteine through the phenylalanine. Only CDR3 DNA remains: 45 bases, in frame from the first base. CDR1 and CDR2 are drawn from the germline V gene (reference sequence): SGHNT, YYREEE. V sheds 5 bases and J sheds 0 bases, leaving 12 bases between their ends. The data are from a study of blood T cell repertoires in COVID-19 (dated by TCRdb to 2018 to 2020). Background on the whole study: The collaborator samples originated in the United States, Italy and Spain and spanned the acute and convalescent phases of COVID-19. HLA class I and class II types, where available, came from metadata supplied by the sample provider rather than from assay-based typing. Samples were obtained from the ongoing ImmuneRACE study (first 160 participants) and from 1,200 or so subjects provided by 6 global collaborators. A freely available public database, intended as a resource for researchers studying the immune response to SARS-CoV-2, is where the repertoires were released. Nearly every sample came with metadata listing a de-identified subject ID, COVID-19 status, age in years and sex. Deeply sampled blood TCRbeta repertoires from subjects exposed to, actively infected with, or recovered from COVID-19 were included in the dataset. The prospective study material was composed of cDNA or gDNA derived from T cells, B-cell-depleted T cells, or PBMCs. Study-level results and caveats: The amount of clinical and demographic metadata varied by source and participant and was provided uncurated.

TCRbeta CDR3 regions were amplified from genomic DNA using the immunoSEQ Assay, a bias-controlled multiplex PCR. Under the source paper's analysis protocol: The number of nucleated cells in each sample was estimated from the amplification of reference gene primers within the assay. To quantify the absolute abundance of each unique TCRbeta CDR3 rearrangement, sequence reads were collapsed and filtered. For each sample, productive Simpson clonality was calculated as the square root of Simpson's diversity index over productive rearrangements. The table was pulled from immuneACCESS by TCRdb, which kept in-frame rearrangements only. Such tables lose some clones; where checked, under half of the loss comes from unresolved V genes, and the rest has no known cause. V and J calls and clone size come straight from that table; D and trimming were deduced from the DNA. This sample is represented by some 110,000 clones; around four fifths of them were singletons. The top ten clones comprise about 2.2% of the sample.

Collaborating institutions collected whole blood in K2EDTA tubes following their own protocols. Collaborator samples were shipped for TCRbeta analysis as frozen whole blood, isolated PBMCs, or DNA extracted from either sample type. The sample was peripheral blood. The source of this sequence is a man aged 30-40 years with acute or convalescent COVID-19. The chain employs TRBV5-4 and TRBJ1-5, with the identity of the D gene unclear. The nucleotide sequence reads TGTGCCAGCAGTCCCGGTCCCGATAGCAATCAGCCCCAGCATTTT. This is translated as CASSPGPDSNQPQHF. The CDR3, completed at both ends by the reference TRBV5-4 and TRBJ1-5 genes, gives the full variable domain ETGVTQSPTHLIKTRGQQVTLRCSSQSGHNTVSWYQQALGQGPQFIFQYYREEENGRGNFPPRFSGLQFPNYSSELNVNALELDDSALYLCASSPGPDSNQPQHFGDGTRLSIL.